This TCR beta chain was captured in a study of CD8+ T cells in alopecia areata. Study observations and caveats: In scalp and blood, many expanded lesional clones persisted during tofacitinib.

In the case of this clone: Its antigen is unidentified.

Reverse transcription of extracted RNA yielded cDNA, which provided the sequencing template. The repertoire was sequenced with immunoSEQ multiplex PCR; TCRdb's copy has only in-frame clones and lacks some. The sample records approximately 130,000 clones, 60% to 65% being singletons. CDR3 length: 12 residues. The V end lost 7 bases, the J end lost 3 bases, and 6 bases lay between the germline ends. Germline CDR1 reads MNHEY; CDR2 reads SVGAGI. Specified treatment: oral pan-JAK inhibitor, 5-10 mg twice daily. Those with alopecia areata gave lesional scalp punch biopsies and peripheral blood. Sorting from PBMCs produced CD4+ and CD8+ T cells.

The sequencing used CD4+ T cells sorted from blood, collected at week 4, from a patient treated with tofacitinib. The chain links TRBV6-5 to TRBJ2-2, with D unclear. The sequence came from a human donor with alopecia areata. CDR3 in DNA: TGTGCCAGCACCTCCTACACCGGGGAGCTGTTTTTT. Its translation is CASTSYTGELFF.